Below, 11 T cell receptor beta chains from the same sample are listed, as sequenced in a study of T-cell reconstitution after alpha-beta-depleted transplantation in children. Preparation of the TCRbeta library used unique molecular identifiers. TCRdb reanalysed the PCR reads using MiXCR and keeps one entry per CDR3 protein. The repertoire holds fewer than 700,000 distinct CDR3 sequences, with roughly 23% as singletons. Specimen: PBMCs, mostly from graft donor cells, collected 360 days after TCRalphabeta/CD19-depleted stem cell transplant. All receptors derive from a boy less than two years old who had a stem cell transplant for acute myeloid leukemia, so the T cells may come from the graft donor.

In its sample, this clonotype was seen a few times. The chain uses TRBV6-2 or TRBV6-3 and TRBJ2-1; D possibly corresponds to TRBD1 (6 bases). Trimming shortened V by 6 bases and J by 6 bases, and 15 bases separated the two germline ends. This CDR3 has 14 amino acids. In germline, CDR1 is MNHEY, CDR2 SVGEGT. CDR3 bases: TGTGCCAGCAGGATAAAGTCAGGGGTCAATGAGCAGTTCTTC. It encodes CASRIKSGVNEQFF.

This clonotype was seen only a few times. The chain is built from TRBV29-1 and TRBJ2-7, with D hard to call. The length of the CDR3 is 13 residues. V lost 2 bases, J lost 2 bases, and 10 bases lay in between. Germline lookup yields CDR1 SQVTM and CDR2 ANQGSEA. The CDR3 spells CSVERPGTYEQYV. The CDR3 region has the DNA TGCAGCGTTGAAAGGCCCGGCACCTACGAGCAGTACGTC.

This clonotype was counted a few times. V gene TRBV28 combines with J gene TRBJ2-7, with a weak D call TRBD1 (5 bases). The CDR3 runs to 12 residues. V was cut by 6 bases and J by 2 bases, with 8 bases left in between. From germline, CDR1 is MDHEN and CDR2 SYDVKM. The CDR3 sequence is CASRTDAYEQYF. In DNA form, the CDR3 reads TGTGCCAGCAGGACAGATGCCTACGAGCAGTACTTC.

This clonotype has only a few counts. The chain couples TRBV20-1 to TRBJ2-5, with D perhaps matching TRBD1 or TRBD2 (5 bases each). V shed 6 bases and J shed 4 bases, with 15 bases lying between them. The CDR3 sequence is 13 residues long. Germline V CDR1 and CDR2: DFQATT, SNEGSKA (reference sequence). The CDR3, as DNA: TGCAGTGCGGTACCGAGGGGACGAGAGACCCAGTACTTC. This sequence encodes CSAVPRGRETQYF.

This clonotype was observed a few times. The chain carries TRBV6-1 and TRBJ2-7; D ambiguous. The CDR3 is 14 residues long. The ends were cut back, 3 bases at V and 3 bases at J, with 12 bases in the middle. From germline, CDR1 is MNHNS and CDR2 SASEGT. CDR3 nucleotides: TGTGCCAGCAGTGAGTTAGAAGCAGGCTACGAGCAGTACGTC. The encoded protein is CASSELEAGYEQYV.

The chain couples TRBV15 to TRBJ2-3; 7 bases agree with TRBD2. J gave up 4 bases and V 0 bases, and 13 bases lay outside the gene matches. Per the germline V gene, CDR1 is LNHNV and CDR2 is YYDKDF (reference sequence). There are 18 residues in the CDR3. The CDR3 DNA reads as TGTGCCACCAGCAGAGATAGGGTCCGGGGACTAAAGCCAGATACGCAGTATTTT. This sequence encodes CATSRDRVRGLKPDTQYF.

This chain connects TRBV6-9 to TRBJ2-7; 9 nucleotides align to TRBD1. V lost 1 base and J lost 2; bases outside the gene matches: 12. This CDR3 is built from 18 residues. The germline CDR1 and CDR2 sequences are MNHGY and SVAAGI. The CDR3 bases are TGTGCCAGCAGTTATTGTCCCCGACAGGGGGGATTAGCCTACGAGCAGTACGTC. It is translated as CASSYCPRQGGLAYEQYV.

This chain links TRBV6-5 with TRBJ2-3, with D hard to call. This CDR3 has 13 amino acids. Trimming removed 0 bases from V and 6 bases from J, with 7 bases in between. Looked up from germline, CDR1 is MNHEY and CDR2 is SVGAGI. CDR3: CASSYSGSDTQYF. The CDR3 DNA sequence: TGTGCCAGCAGTTACTCCGGTAGTGATACGCAGTATTTT.

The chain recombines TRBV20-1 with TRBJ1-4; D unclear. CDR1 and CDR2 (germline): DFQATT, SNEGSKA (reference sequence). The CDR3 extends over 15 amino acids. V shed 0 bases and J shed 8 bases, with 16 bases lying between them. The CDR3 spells CSARDDGEGWEKLFF. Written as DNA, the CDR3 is TGCAGTGCTAGAGATGACGGGGAGGGTTGGGAAAAACTGTTTTTT.

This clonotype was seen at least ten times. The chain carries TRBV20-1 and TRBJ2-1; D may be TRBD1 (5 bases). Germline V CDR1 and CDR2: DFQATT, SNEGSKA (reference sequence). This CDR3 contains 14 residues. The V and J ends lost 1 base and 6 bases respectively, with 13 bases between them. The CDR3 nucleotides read TGCAGTGCTAGAGGTAAAGGGGTAGGCAATGAGCAGTTCTTC. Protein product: CSARGKGVGNEQFF.

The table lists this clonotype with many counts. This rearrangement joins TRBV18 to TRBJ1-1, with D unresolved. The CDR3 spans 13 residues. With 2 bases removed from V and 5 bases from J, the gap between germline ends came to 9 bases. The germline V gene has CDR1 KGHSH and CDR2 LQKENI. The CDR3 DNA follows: TGTGCCAGCTCACCAAATTGGAATACTGAAGCTTTCTTT. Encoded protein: CASSPNWNTEAFF.